The T cell receptor (beta chain) under discussion was sequenced for a study of low-dose radiotherapy and immunotherapy resistance in tumors. Study-wide background: Members of Cohort 2 were treated with 1 Gy per fraction every two weeks; their total was 13 Gy over 26 weeks. Patients took aspirin (300 mg orally, daily) for four cycles beginning at cycle 1 day 1.

Time point indicated: before trial treatment. Donors, who were enrolled in a single-arm phase I dose-escalation trial, received nivolumab, ipilimumab, aspirin, low-dose cyclophosphamide and low-dose radiotherapy. Primers used for first-strand cDNA, a TRAV- and TRBV-specific set, covered both alpha and beta chains. TCRs were put through roughly 19 PCR cycles of amplification with Phusion. A constant-region primer and the V-primer adapter served as the primer pair. Amplification (by in vitro transcription) was performed on isolated mRNA. TCRdb reanalysed the reads using MiXCR and keeps one entry per CDR3 protein. Of about 39,000 distinct CDR3 sequences in the sample, 25% to 40% were seen once. V lost 2 bases, J lost 0 bases, and 1 base lay in between. Germline values: CDR1 KGHSH, CDR2 LQKENI. This CDR3 has 12 amino acids.

The source is a male donor with gallbladder cancer. This rearrangement joins TRBV18 to TRBJ2-5; D gene uncertain. This specimen consisted of PBMCs, obtained before treatment. The CDR3 sequence is CASSPNQETQYF. The CDR3 DNA reads TGTGCCAGCTCACCAAACCAAGAGACCCAGTACTTC.